Below, one T cell receptor (beta chain) is given with its context. This entry is derived from a study of blood T cell repertoires in COVID-19. As for the study in general: Samples came from the United States, Italy and Spain, spanning acute and convalescent COVID-19.

Across about 22 US areas, participants ranged in age from about 18 to 100 years. Original processing methods: It was from reference gene primer amplification that nucleated cell counts were estimated. Method: immunoSEQ multiplex PCR; TCRdb's copy keeps in-frame clones and lacks some. That table supplies the V and J calls and clone size; D and trimming were determined from the DNA. The sample consists of about 360,000 clones, about 90% of them appearing once. Between the trimmed V and J ends, which lost 1 base and 5 bases, there was a span of 4 bases. This CDR3 is 12 amino acids long. Germline CDR1 and CDR2: SGHAT and FQNNGV.

The specimen was PBMCs or T cells enriched from blood (not recorded which). The TCR originated in a man aged 25 to 40 who had recovered from COVID-19. The rearrangement joins TRBV11-2 to TRBJ2-3; no firm D call. The CDR3 DNA reads as TGTGCCAGCAGCTTAGTCAGAGATACGCAGTATTTT. Translation: CASSLVRDTQYF.